The clone carrying this T cell receptor beta chain was counted a few times. The data were taken from a study of blood T cell repertoires in COVID-19. Study in general: The study drew acute and convalescent COVID-19 samples from the United States, Italy and Spain.

The CDR3 length is 17 residues. With 4 bases clipped from V and 3 bases from J, the junction kept 9 bases outside the gene matches. Germline V gene sequence: CDR1 SGHVS, CDR2 FQNEAQ. Assay: immunoSEQ multiplex PCR; the TCRdb copy retains only in-frame clones and omits some. The table shows 200,000 to 250,000 clones, with 87% occurring only once. This receptor was taken from a woman aged 30 to 39 with acute COVID-19. Sequenced material: PBMCs or T cells enriched from blood (not recorded which). The chain uses TRBV7-8 and TRBJ1-6, with TRBD1 matching over 7 bases. The CDR3 nucleotides are TGTGCCAGCAGCTGGAGTCCTGGGACAGACTATAATTCACCCCTCCACTTT. Translation gives CASSWSPGTDYNSPLHF.